Only a few counts were recorded for the clone carrying this T cell receptor (beta chain). The antigen is unknown. Germline V gene sequence: CDR1 MNHEY, CDR2 SMNVEV (reference sequence). Trimming removed 1 base at V and 2 bases at J, with 12 bases between. CDR3 length: 16 residues. The data were obtained in a study of liver allograft versus peripheral blood T cells. As for the study in general: In transplanted livers, T cell receptor repertoires were compared with those found in the recipients' peripheral blood.

TCRdb ran MiXCR on the reads and lists one entry per CDR3 protein. The sample lists around 2,100 distinct CDR3 sequences, 15% to 20% occurring once. Overall study results and limits: According to reports, the T cell receptor repertoires inside liver allografts differed from those in peripheral blood.

The rearrangement links TRBV27 to TRBJ2-1; D gene uncertain. The TCR was taken from a human patient who had a liver transplant. The graft donor may have given rise to some T cells. CDR3 in amino acids: CASSLYSRTAYNEQFF. The CDR3 DNA sequence: TGTGCCAGCAGTTTATACAGCAGGACGGCCTACAATGAGCAGTTCTTC.